The 10 T cell receptor beta chains below all came from one sample that was sequenced in a study of T cells in Graves' hyperthyroidism and ophthalmopathy. Amplification targeted TCR beta CDR3 regions from RNA transcripts. TCR CDR3 underwent first-round RT-PCR with the HTBI primer set. TCRdb itself ran the multiplex PCR reads through MiXCR, one entry per CDR3 protein. The sample has about 540,000 distinct CDR3 sequences; more than 45% are singletons. The sample taken for sequencing was peripheral blood or thyroid tissue (not recorded which). Receptors originate from a young woman with Graves' hyperthyroidism.

This chain uses TRBV29-1 with TRBJ2-3; TRBD1 might be the D (6 bases). The V end lost 6 bases, the J end lost 0 bases, and 13 bases lay between the germline ends. The germline gives CDR1 SQVTM, CDR2 ANQGSEA. The CDR3 has 14 amino acids. In nucleotides, the CDR3 is TGCAGCGTACCCGGGACAACAAGCACAGATACGCAGTATTTT. Encoded protein: CSVPGTTSTDTQYF.

On this clonotype: A junction boundary mismatches the germline segment, possibly from a read error. The rearrangement joins TRBV27 to TRBJ1-1; D remains unclear. This CDR3 spans 13 amino acids. The germline V gene has CDR1 MNHEY and CDR2 SMNVEV (reference sequence). The CDR3 DNA sequence: TGTGCCAGCAGTATCGTGGGGAACACTGAAGCTTCCTTT. Its protein is CASSIVGNTEASF.

The chain has TRBV7-3 and TRBJ2-7, with 14 bases aligning to TRBD2. Trimming cost V 8 bases and J 2 bases; bases outside gene matches: 8. Germline V gene data show CDR1 as SGHTA and CDR2 as FQGTGA. This CDR3 spans 16 amino acids. This CDR3 reads CASGQGTSGSTYEQYF. CDR3 nucleotide sequence: TGTGCCAGCGGACAGGGGACTAGCGGGAGTACCTACGAGCAGTACTTC.

In regard to this clonotype: A much larger clone lies a single base off, so this may be a read error. Since no conserved phenylalanine or tryptophan closes the CDR3, a read error is the likely cause. The chain couples TRBV19 to TRBJ1-5; D is possibly TRBD1 (5 bases). V lost 8 bases, J lost 0 bases, and 14 bases lay in between. Germline values: CDR1 LNHDA, CDR2 SQIVND (reference sequence). The CDR3 has 15 amino acids. Written as DNA, the CDR3 is TGTGCCAGTTCAGAGACAGTTTATAGCAATCAGCCCCAGCATCTT. It encodes CASSETVYSNQPQHL.

The chain joins TRBV6-1 to TRBJ1-1; D remains unclear. The CDR3 is 9 residues long. Trimming pared 11 bases from V and 1 base from J, leaving 2 bases between. From germline, CDR1 is MNHNS and CDR2 SASEGT. DNA of the CDR3: TGTGCCCCGAACACTGAAGCTTTCTTT. Its protein is CAPNTEAFF.

CDR3 coding DNA: TGTGCCACCAAGGACGGGACAGGGAAGCTAGAGACCCAGTACTTC. The encoded protein is CATKDGTGKLETQYF. The chain uses TRBV12-3 or TRBV12-4 and TRBJ2-5; the match to TRBD1 covers 9 bases. The CDR3 runs to 15 residues. Trimming removed 10 bases from V and 4 bases from J; junction bases left unmatched: 13.

This clonotype was found many times. This chain joins TRBV7-2 and TRBJ2-7, with 7 bases aligning to TRBD2. This CDR3 spans 15 amino acids. V dropped 4 bases and J dropped 7; count of bases not matched to a gene: 13. Germline CDR1 is SGHTA and CDR2 is FQGNSA. CDR3 DNA sequence: TGTGCCAGCAGCTCCAAGGGGCGGGAGACGCGGGAGCAGTACTTC. Translated: CASSSKGRETREQYF.

V gene TRBV24-1 combines with J gene TRBJ2-7; D is possibly TRBD1 (5 bases). The CDR3 has 16 amino acids. The germline V gene encodes CDR1 KGHDR and CDR2 SFDVKD. V lost 1 base and J lost 7, with 19 bases in between. The DNA for the CDR3 is TGTGCCACCAGTGATTTCGCCCCAGGGTCGTACAATGAGCAGTACTTC. Its translation is CATSDFAPGSYNEQYF.

This clonotype occurred many times. This chain joins TRBV20-1 and TRBJ1-5; TRBD1 might be the D (5 bases). With 6 bases removed from V and 2 bases from J, the gap between germline ends came to 17 bases. The germline V gene encodes CDR1 DFQATT and CDR2 SNEGSKA (reference sequence). The CDR3 contains 15 residues. Written as DNA, the CDR3 is TGCAGTGCCCGGAGCGGGGCGGGTGGCAATCAGCCCCAGCATTTT. It encodes CSARSGAGGNQPQHF.

The DNA for the CDR3 is TGTGCCAGCAGCTTTGACGGGAGGGACTACGAGCAGTACTTC. Its translation is CASSFDGRDYEQYF. The rearrangement links TRBV7-9 to TRBJ2-7; TRBD2 agrees at 8 bases. The germline V gene encodes CDR1 SEHNR and CDR2 FQNEAQ (reference sequence). CDR3 length: 14 residues. With V trimmed by 3 bases and J by 3 bases, 4 bases remained unmatched.